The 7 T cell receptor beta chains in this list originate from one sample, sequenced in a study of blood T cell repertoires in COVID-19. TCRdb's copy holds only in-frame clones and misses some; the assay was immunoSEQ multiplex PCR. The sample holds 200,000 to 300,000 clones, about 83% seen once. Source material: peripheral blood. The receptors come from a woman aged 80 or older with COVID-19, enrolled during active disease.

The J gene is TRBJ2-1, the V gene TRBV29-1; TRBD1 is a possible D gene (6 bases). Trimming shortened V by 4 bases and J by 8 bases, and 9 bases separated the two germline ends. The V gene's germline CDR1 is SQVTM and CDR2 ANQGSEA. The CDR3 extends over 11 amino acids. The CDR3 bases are TGCAGCGTTGCAGGGGTGGATGAGCAGTTCTTC. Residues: CSVAGVDEQFF.

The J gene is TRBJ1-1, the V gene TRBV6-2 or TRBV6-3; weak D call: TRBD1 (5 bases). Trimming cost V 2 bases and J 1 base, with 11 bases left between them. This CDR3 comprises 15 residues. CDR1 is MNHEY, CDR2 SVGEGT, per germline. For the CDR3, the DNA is TGTGCCAGCAGTTACCCTGGACACACGAACACTGAAGCTTTCTTT. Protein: CASSYPGHTNTEAFF.

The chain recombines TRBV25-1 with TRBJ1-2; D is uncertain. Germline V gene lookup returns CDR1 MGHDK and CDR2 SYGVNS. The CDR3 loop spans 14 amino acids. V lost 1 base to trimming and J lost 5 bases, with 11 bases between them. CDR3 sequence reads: CASSESGGVYGYTF. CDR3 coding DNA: TGTGCCAGCAGTGAATCGGGCGGGGTGTATGGCTACACCTTC.

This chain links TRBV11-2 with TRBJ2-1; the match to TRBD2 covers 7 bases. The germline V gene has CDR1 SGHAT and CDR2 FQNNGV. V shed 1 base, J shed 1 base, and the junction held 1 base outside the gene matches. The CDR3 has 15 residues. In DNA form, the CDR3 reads TGTGCCAGCAGCTTAGCGGGGGGTTCCTACAATGAGCAGTTCTTC. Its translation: CASSLAGGSYNEQFF.

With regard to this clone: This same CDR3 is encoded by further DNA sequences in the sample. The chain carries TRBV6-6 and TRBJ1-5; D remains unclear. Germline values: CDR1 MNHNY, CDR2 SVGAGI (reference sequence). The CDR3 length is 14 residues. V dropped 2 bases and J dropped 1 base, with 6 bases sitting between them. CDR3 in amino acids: CASSYAESNQPQHF. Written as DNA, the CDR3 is TGTGCCAGCAGTTACGCGGAGAGCAATCAGCCCCAGCATTTT.

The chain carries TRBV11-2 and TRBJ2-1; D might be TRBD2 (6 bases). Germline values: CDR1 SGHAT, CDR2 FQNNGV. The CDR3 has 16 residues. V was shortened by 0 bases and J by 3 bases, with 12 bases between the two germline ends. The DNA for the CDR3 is TGTGCCAGCAGCTTAGAAGGAGGGCAGGGCTACAATGAGCAGTTCTTC. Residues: CASSLEGGQGYNEQFF.

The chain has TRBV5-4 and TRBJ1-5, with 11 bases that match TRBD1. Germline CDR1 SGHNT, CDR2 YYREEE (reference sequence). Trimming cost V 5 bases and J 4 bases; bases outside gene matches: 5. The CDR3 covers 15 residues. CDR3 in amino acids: CASSRGQGGNQPQHF. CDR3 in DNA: TGTGCCAGCAGTAGGGGACAGGGGGGAAATCAGCCCCAGCATTTT.